In its sample, the clone carrying this T cell receptor beta chain was seen many times. Its antigen is as yet unknown. Amplification yielded TCR beta CDR3 regions, with RNA transcripts as the source. Initially, a first-round RT-PCR of the TCR CDR3 employed the HTBI primer set. TCRdb ran MiXCR on the multiplex PCR reads and lists one entry per CDR3 protein. The sample lists 300,000 to 450,000 distinct CDR3 sequences, roughly 15% occurring once. The sample belongs to a study of T cells in Graves' hyperthyroidism and ophthalmopathy. The germline gives CDR1 SGHRS, CDR2 YFSETQ. The CDR3 loop spans 14 amino acids. Deletions cut 0 bases from V and 5 bases from J, with 11 bases between. Study-wide findings and caveats: Most thyroid clonotypes that were expanded above 0.001 also turned up in blood.

The chain recombines TRBV5-1 with TRBJ1-1, with D tentatively TRBD1 (5 bases). Input material: blood. The TCR originated in a woman in her 30s with Graves' ophthalmopathy. The CDR3 region is CASSLERGGTEAFF. In DNA, the CDR3 is TGCGCCAGCAGCTTGGAGAGGGGAGGGACTGAAGCTTTCTTT.